This T cell receptor (beta chain) stems from a study of T cell responses to AZD1222 COVID-19 vaccine (dated by TCRdb to about 2021). As for the study more broadly: A total of around 240 trial participants underwent TCR sequencing, of whom around 210 had received two doses of AZD1222 and some 25 had received two doses of the MenACWY control vaccine. Enrollment into the trials was organized by age into subgroups of 18-55, 56-69 and 70-plus years, and those subgroups contained about 150, 27 and 61 TCR-sequenced participants, respectively.

The CDR3, from cysteine to phenylalanine, totals 14 residues. Left in the record is the CDR3 DNA by itself, 42 bases read in frame from the first base. Based on the germline V gene, the CDR1 and CDR2 sequences are MDHEN and SYDVKM. V is clipped by 2 bases and J by 4 bases, and the sequence between their germline boundaries is 11 bases long. Taken with the paper, the label for time point translates to: about 28 days (+/-7) after the second vaccine dose. Reading the label with the study, this specimen's treatment or condition is: meningococcal conjugate vaccine given as trial control. Samples from vaccinated people were obtained from the UK trials COV001 and COV002, which included a single-blind randomized controlled phase 2/3 trial of AZD1222 (ChAdOx1 nCoV-19) in healthy adults. For TCRbeta chain sequencing, PBMC samples from trial participants were taken at day 0 and at day 28 after the second dose.

The CDR3 regions of human TCRbeta chains were subjected to immunosequencing. Concerning the study's data processing: Repertoire TCRs were checked for matches against a reference library of SARS-CoV-2-specific TCRs that had been generated using the MIRA antigen-specificity platform. Breadth was defined as the fraction of unique TCRs that were SARS-CoV-2-associated. Depth was defined as the fraction of total T cells that were SARS-CoV-2-associated. Using the MIRA data, each spike-specific TCR was mapped to the spike region that the TCR reacts to and placed in a CD4 or CD8 class. Log10-transformed breadth and depth values were compared by one-way ANOVA with Sidak's multiple comparisons tests. TCRdb retrieved this table from immuneACCESS and kept in-frame rearrangements only. Not all clones are present; in checked studies, unresolved V genes account for under half, and no reason is known for the remainder. D and trimming were read from the DNA, whereas the V and J calls and clone size are those reported in that table. The sample contains 200,000 to 250,000 clones, 90% to 95% of them found a single time. The leading ten clones occupy approximately 1.7% of the sample.

Study-wide conclusions, independent of this receptor: Spike-specific TCR breadth and depth rose significantly after two AZD1222 doses compared with day 0 and with MenACWY recipients. In the small 56-69-year group, the increase in depth fell short of significance, most likely because of low power. Reportedly, close to half of the unique spike-specific TCRs recognized epitopes lying outside the regions that are mutated in the B.1.351 and B.1.1.7 variants. Participants were mostly white British and included more females than males, and it was suggested by the authors that clonal diversity may have been underestimated. Because no day 14 peak-response samples were available, repertoires were characterized only after the peak T cell response. The whole spike protein was spanned by vaccine-associated CD4 TCRs, and dominant responses were seen in regions 160-218 and 743-854. Conclusions about previously exposed vaccinees are limited because only 6 or 7 AZD1222 recipients were SARS-CoV-2 seropositive at baseline.

A note on this clone: No antigen is known for it. The sample holds no much larger clone one base away, and base qualities are not on file.

The receptor was derived from an adult who received the MenACWY meningococcal vaccine as a control. Material: peripheral blood, obtained 28 days after the second dose of the MenACWY control vaccine. The rearrangement joined TRBV28 to TRBJ1-2; no D segment can be confidently identified. The nucleotides read TGTGCCAGCAGTTTACCCGGGAGGTTCTATGGCTACACCTTC. Translated, it gives CASSLPGRFYGYTF.